This T cell receptor beta chain originates from a study of blood T cell repertoires in COVID-19. Background on the study: Samples taken during acute and convalescent COVID-19 were collected in the United States, Italy and Spain. Nucleic acid was either cDNA or gDNA, and it came from T cells, B-cell-depleted T cells, or PBMCs.

Cohort allocation depended upon clinical history that participants reported. Assay used: immunoSEQ multiplex PCR; TCRdb lists only in-frame clones, some missing. The sample gives a few hundred thousand clones, 85% to 90% of which show up once; approximately 4.5% is in the top ten. This receptor was taken from a woman aged 18-29 years with acute COVID-19. The material sequenced was PBMCs or T cells enriched from blood (not recorded which).

The CDR3 bases are TGCGCCAGCAGCTTGGCCAGCAGGGGGGATGGCTACACCTTC. It yields the protein CASSLASRGDGYTF. The J gene is TRBJ1-2, the V gene TRBV5-1; 7 bases are shared with TRBD1. V shed 0 bases and J 6 bases; nucleotides not matched to a gene: 5. The germline gives CDR1 SGHRS, CDR2 YFSETQ. This CDR3 spans 14 amino acids.